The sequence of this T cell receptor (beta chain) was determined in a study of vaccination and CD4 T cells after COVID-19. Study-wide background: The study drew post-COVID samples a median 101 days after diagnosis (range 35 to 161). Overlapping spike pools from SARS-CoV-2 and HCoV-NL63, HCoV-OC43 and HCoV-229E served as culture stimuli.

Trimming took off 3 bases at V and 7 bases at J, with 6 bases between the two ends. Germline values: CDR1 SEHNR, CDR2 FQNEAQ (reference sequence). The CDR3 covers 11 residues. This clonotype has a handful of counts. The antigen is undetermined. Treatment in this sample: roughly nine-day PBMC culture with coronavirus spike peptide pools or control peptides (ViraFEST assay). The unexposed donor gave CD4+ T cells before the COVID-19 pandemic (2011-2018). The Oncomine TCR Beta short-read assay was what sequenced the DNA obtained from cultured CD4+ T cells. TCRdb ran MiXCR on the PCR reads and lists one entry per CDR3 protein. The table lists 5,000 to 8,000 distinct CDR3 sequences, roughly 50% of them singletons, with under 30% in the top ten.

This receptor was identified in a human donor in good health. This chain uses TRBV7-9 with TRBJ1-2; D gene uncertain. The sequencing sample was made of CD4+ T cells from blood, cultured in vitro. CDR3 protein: CASSLRGGYTF. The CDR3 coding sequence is TGTGCCAGCAGCTTGCGGGGTGGCTACACCTTC.